One T cell receptor beta chain is described in this entry. The sample is drawn from a study of blood T cell repertoires in COVID-19. Method: immunoSEQ multiplex PCR; TCRdb's copy keeps in-frame clones and lacks some. The sample shows about 250,000 clones, roughly four fifths of them seen only once. The CDR3 spans 15 residues. V shed 0 bases, J shed 0 bases, and the junction held 2 bases outside the gene matches. Germline V gives CDR1 LGHNA, CDR2 YSLEER. The sequenced material came from peripheral blood. The TCR sequence derives from a man aged 50-60 years with active or convalescent COVID-19. The chain combines TRBV4-3 with TRBJ2-7, with 7 bases that match TRBD1. CDR3 sequence: CASSQEGTVSYEQYF. CDR3 in DNA: TGCGCCAGCAGCCAAGAAGGGACAGTCTCCTACGAGCAGTACTTC.